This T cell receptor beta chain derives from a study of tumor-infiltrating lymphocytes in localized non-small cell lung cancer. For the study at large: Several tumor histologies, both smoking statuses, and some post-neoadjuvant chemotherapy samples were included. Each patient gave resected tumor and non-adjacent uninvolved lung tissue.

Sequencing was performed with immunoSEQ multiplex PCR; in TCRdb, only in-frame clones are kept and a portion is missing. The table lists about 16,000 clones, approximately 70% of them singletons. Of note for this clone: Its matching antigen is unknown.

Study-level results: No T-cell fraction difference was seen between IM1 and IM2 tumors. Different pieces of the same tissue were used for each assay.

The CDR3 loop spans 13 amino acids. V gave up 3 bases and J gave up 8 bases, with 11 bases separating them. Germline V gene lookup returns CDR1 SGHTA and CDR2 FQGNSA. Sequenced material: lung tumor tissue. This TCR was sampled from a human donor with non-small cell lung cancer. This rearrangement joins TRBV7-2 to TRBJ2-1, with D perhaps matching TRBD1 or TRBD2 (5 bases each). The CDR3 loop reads CASSLGVWDEQFF. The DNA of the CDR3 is TGTGCCAGCAGCTTGGGGGTTTGGGATGAGCAGTTCTTC.